This T cell receptor (beta chain) stems from a study of blood T cell repertoires in COVID-19. This clone was detected only a few times. The CDR3 is made up of 11 amino acids. Per germline, CDR1 SNHLY and CDR2 FYNNEI. V lost 5 bases and J lost 6, with 7 bases in between. Clones were sequenced by immunoSEQ multiplex PCR, and TCRdb holds only the in-frame ones, with some missing. The profile shows approximately 250,000 clones, more than 75% of them singletons. The chain recombines TRBV2 with TRBJ1-1; weak D call: TRBD1 (5 bases). The receptor was derived from a man between 40 and 49 years old with acute or convalescent COVID-19. The sample taken for sequencing was peripheral blood. The CDR3 DNA follows: TGTGCCAGCAGTTTAGGGGCTGAAGCTTTCTTT. Translated, it gives CASSLGAEAFF.